This T cell receptor beta chain was retrieved from a study of siplizumab effects on memory and regulatory T cells. Study conclusions and caveats: Naive T cells seemed more diverse than memory cells and seemed major alloresponse contributors. An assignable phenotype, naive or memory, was missing from roughly 78-96% of proliferating CD4+ or CD8+ clones.

As to this clone: Its antigen is as yet unknown.

The CDR3 is 14 amino acids. TCRdb's table, derived via immunoSEQ multiplex PCR, lists solely in-frame clones and lacks some. The repertoire holds around 100,000 clones, around 94% seen once, with approximately 0.3% in the top ten. This sequence joins TRBV21-1 and TRBJ1-1. TRBV21-1 is a recognized pseudogene. This receptor was taken from a human donor in good health. Specimen: non-Treg CD4+ T cells sorted from blood. CDR3 sequence (DNA): TGTGCCAGCAGCAAAGCGGAGGAGACGACTGAAGCTTTCTTT. Its protein is CASSKAEETTEAFF.